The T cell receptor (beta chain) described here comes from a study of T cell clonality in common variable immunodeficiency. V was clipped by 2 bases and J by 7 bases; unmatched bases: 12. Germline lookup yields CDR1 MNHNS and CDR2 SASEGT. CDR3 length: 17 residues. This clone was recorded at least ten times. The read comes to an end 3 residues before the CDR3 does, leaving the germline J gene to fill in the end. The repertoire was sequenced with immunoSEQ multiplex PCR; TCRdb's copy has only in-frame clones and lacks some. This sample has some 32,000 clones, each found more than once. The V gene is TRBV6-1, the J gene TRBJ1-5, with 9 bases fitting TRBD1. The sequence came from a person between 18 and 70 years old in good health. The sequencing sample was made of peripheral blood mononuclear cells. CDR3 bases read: TGTGCCAGCAGTGAATCACACCTACAGGGGGCGGGGCAGCCC. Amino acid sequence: CASSESHLQGAGQP. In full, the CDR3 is CASSESHLQGAGQPQHF.